Below, 3 T cell receptor beta chains from the same sample are listed, as sequenced in a study of technical replicates of blood from a few donors. TCRdb keeps only in-frame clones here, not all; method: immunoSEQ multiplex PCR. This sample has about 80,000 clones, with roughly 98% found just once. Sequencing input: T cells isolated from PBMCs. Source of these receptors: a human donor in good health.

J is TRBJ2-7 and V is TRBV28; D might be TRBD1 (5 bases). The CDR3 totals 13 residues. Germline-derived CDR1 and CDR2 are MDHEN and SYDVKM. The V gene lost 5 bases and the J gene lost 6 bases, with 14 bases spanning the gap. DNA of the CDR3: TGTGCCAGCAGTCCGGCCGACAGCCTCGAGCAGTACTTC. Translating gives CASSPADSLEQYF.

This clone was seen just once. The chain combines TRBV5-6 with TRBJ1-2; 12 nucleotides line up with TRBD1. CDR3 size: 16 residues. Germline CDR1 SGHDT, CDR2 YYEEEE. V lost 1 base and J lost 8; bases outside the gene matches: 9. CDR3 sequence: CASSLNAGTGGGGYTF. The CDR3, as DNA: TGTGCCAGCAGCTTGAATGCCGGGACAGGGGGCGGCGGCTACACCTTC.

J is TRBJ2-1 and V is TRBV10-3, with D possibly being TRBD2 (6 bases). The CDR3 runs to 16 residues. CDR1 is ENHRY and CDR2 is SYGVKD in the germline V gene. The ends were cut back, 4 bases at V and 1 base at J, with 14 bases in the middle. CDR3 region: CAISVSPGTSYNEQFF. CDR3 DNA: TGTGCCATCAGTGTCTCACCCGGGACTTCCTACAATGAGCAGTTCTTC.